A selection of T cell receptor beta chains follows, all from one sample in a study of type 1 regulatory T cells. For these TCRs, the target antigens are not known. TCRdb re-derived calls from the reads in MiXCR, one entry per CDR3 protein. The data show roughly 71,000 distinct CDR3 sequences, with nearly 65% seen just once and 7.6% held by the top ten. The source material was cultured T cells, either the whole culture or a sorted T cell fraction (not recorded which). The origin of the receptors is a human donor in good health. Each CDR3 is given with its conserved first and last residue. The D gene is left open where the match is weak. Not all rows give a size; the values are once, few, many and, for expanded clones, a class.

d_call: TRBD2; v_call: TRBV10-2; clone_size: NA; j_call: TRBJ2-7; cdr3_aa: CASRPTSGGTYEQYF; cdr3_nt: TGCGCCAGCAGACCTACTAGCGGGGGGACCTACGAGCAGTACTTC
d_call: NA; v_call: TRBV20-1; clone_size: NA; j_call: TRBJ2-3; cdr3_aa: CSARDDLGQGRADTQYF; cdr3_nt: TGCAGTGCTAGAGACGATTTGGGCCAGGGGCGGGCAGATACGCAGTATTTT
d_call: NA; v_call: TRBV9; clone_size: NA; j_call: TRBJ2-1; cdr3_aa: CASSALARETNEQFF; cdr3_nt: TGTGCCAGCAGCGCCCTAGCGAGAGAAACCAATGAGCAGTTCTTC
d_call: TRBD2; v_call: TRBV7-2; clone_size: NA; j_call: TRBJ2-3; cdr3_aa: CASSLGLGVDTQYF; cdr3_nt: TGTGCCAGCAGCCTAGGACTAGGTGTAGATACGCAGTATTTT
d_call: TRBD1; v_call: TRBV15; clone_size: NA; j_call: TRBJ2-3; cdr3_aa: CATSRVQGNTDTQYF; cdr3_nt: TGTGCCACCAGCAGAGTACAGGGGAACACAGATACGCAGTATTTT
d_call: TRBD2; v_call: TRBV20-1; clone_size: few; j_call: TRBJ2-1; cdr3_aa: CSAVLAGVDNEQFF; cdr3_nt: TGCAGTGCGGTACTAGCGGGAGTAGACAATGAGCAGTTCTTC
d_call: TRBD1; v_call: TRBV2; clone_size: NA; j_call: TRBJ1-1; cdr3_aa: CASSTGGGTEAFF; cdr3_nt: TGTGCCAGCAGTACAGGGGGGGGGACTGAAGCTTTCTTT
d_call: TRBD2; v_call: TRBV7-8; clone_size: NA; j_call: TRBJ2-1; cdr3_aa: CASSSLAGGSRSSYNEQFF; cdr3_nt: TGTGCCAGCAGCTCTCTAGCGGGAGGGTCTCGGAGCTCCTACAATGAGCAGTTCTTC
d_call: NA; v_call: TRBV20-1; clone_size: NA; j_call: TRBJ2-3; cdr3_aa: CSAEDPRGDTQYF; cdr3_nt: TGCAGTGCTGAGGACCCTCGCGGGGATACGCAGTATTTT
d_call: NA; v_call: TRBV5-1; clone_size: NA; j_call: TRBJ2-2; cdr3_aa: CASSGGGAYRGELFF; cdr3_nt: TGCGCCAGCAGCGGGGGAGGCGCCTACCGCGGGGAGCTGTTTTTT
d_call: TRBD1; v_call: TRBV7-2; clone_size: NA; j_call: TRBJ1-1; cdr3_aa: CASSPQQGAVAEAFF; cdr3_nt: TGTGCCAGCAGCCCCCAACAGGGGGCAGTGGCTGAAGCTTTCTTT
d_call: NA; v_call: TRBV20-1; clone_size: few; j_call: TRBJ2-7; cdr3_aa: CSATEIYEQYF; cdr3_nt: TGCAGTGCTACGGAAATTTACGAGCAGTACTTC
d_call: TRBD2; v_call: TRBV6-5; clone_size: NA; j_call: TRBJ2-1; cdr3_aa: CASSYGTSGNEQFF; cdr3_nt: TGTGCCAGCAGTTACGGGACTAGCGGCAATGAGCAGTTCTTC
d_call: NA; v_call: TRBV20-1; clone_size: NA; j_call: TRBJ1-1; cdr3_aa: CSARVRGGWTEAFF; cdr3_nt: TGCAGTGCTAGAGTGAGAGGGGGGTGGACTGAAGCTTTCTTT
d_call: TRBD1; v_call: TRBV15; clone_size: NA; j_call: TRBJ2-2; cdr3_aa: CATSRASPGQGSSGELFF; cdr3_nt: TGTGCCACCAGCAGAGCTTCTCCGGGACAGGGGTCGTCCGGGGAGCTGTTTTTT
d_call: NA; v_call: TRBV20-1; clone_size: once; j_call: TRBJ2-2; cdr3_aa: CSAPLRGTGELFF; cdr3_nt: TGCAGTGCACCACTAAGGGGCACCGGGGAGCTGTTTTTT
d_call: NA; v_call: TRBV30; clone_size: NA; j_call: TRBJ2-3; cdr3_aa: CAWSEGNGKGTQYF; cdr3_nt: TGTGCCTGGAGTGAAGGGAACGGGAAGGGTACGCAGTATTTT
d_call: NA; v_call: TRBV7-2; clone_size: NA; j_call: TRBJ2-7; cdr3_aa: CASSNPLSYEQYF; cdr3_nt: TGTGCCAGCAGCAATCCCCTCTCCTACGAGCAGTACTTC
d_call: TRBD2; v_call: TRBV5-1; clone_size: few; j_call: TRBJ2-1; cdr3_aa: CASSISGFSSYNEQFF; cdr3_nt: TGCGCCAGCAGCATTAGCGGGTTCAGCTCCTACAATGAGCAGTTCTTC
d_call: NA; v_call: TRBV12-3/TRBV12-4; clone_size: NA; j_call: TRBJ2-5; cdr3_aa: CASSLALTTGQETQYF; cdr3_nt: TGTGCCAGCAGTTTAGCGCTTACTACAGGGCAAGAGACCCAGTACTTC
d_call: NA; v_call: TRBV14; clone_size: few; j_call: TRBJ2-3; cdr3_aa: CASSQGYREPDTQYF; cdr3_nt: TGTGCCAGCAGCCAAGGTTACAGGGAGCCAGATACGCAGTATTTT
d_call: NA; v_call: TRBV7-2; clone_size: once; j_call: TRBJ2-7; cdr3_aa: CASSLEWEQYF; cdr3_nt: TGTGCCAGCAGCTTAGAGTGGGAGCAGTACTTC
d_call: NA; v_call: TRBV6-5; clone_size: few; j_call: TRBJ2-1; cdr3_aa: CASSYSTLDTNEQFF; cdr3_nt: TGTGCCAGCAGTTACTCGACTCTTGATACCAATGAGCAGTTCTTC
d_call: NA; v_call: TRBV12-3/TRBV12-4; clone_size: few; j_call: TRBJ2-3; cdr3_aa: CASSLRVLDSGRTDTQYF; cdr3_nt: TGTGCCAGCAGTTTAAGGGTCTTGGATTCAGGGAGAACAGATACGCAGTATTTT
d_call: TRBD1; v_call: TRBV20-1; clone_size: NA; j_call: TRBJ1-1; cdr3_aa: CSARKDRGVTEAFF; cdr3_nt: TGCAGTGCTAGAAAGGACAGGGGCGTCACTGAAGCTTTCTTT
d_call: NA; v_call: TRBV4-3; clone_size: NA; j_call: TRBJ2-3; cdr3_aa: CASSQDYSTRRDTQYF; cdr3_nt: TGCGCCAGCAGCCAAGATTACTCGACCAGGCGAGATACGCAGTATTTT
d_call: NA; v_call: TRBV19; clone_size: once; j_call: TRBJ2-1; cdr3_aa: CASSPPYYNEQFF; cdr3_nt: TGTGCCAGTAGTCCTCCTTACTACAATGAGCAGTTCTTC
d_call: NA; v_call: TRBV20-1; clone_size: NA; j_call: TRBJ2-1; cdr3_aa: CSASLSGVSYNEQFF; cdr3_nt: TGCAGTGCTAGTCTTAGCGGAGTCTCCTACAATGAGCAGTTCTTC
d_call: NA; v_call: TRBV12-3/TRBV12-4; clone_size: NA; j_call: TRBJ2-1; cdr3_aa: CASTTVVGGGNEQFF; cdr3_nt: TGTGCCAGCACTACAGTCGTAGGGGGTGGGAATGAGCAGTTCTTC
d_call: NA; v_call: TRBV6-5; clone_size: NA; j_call: TRBJ2-7; cdr3_aa: CASSYSLQAGYEQYF; cdr3_nt: TGTGCCAGCAGTTACTCGTTGCAGGCGGGGTACGAGCAGTACTTC
d_call: NA; v_call: TRBV10-1; clone_size: NA; j_call: TRBJ2-7; cdr3_aa: CASSESHSTYEQYF; cdr3_nt: TGCGCCAGCAGTGAGTCCCACAGTACCTACGAGCAGTACTTC
d_call: NA; v_call: TRBV5-1; clone_size: NA; j_call: TRBJ2-1; cdr3_aa: CASSLTLAEQFF; cdr3_nt: TGCGCCAGCAGCCTGACGCTAGCGGAGCAGTTCTTC
d_call: NA; v_call: TRBV9; clone_size: NA; j_call: TRBJ2-3; cdr3_aa: CASSVEDTQYF; cdr3_nt: TGTGCCAGCAGCGTAGAGGATACGCAGTATTTT
d_call: TRBD1; v_call: TRBV10-3; clone_size: NA; j_call: TRBJ2-1; cdr3_aa: CAISESLTGGDEQFF; cdr3_nt: TGTGCCATCAGTGAGTCGTTGACAGGGGGCGATGAGCAGTTCTTC
d_call: NA; v_call: TRBV4-1; clone_size: NA; j_call: TRBJ1-1; cdr3_aa: CASSQGSPWRAEAFF; cdr3_nt: TGCGCCAGCAGCCAGGGGAGCCCTTGGAGGGCTGAAGCTTTCTTT
d_call: NA; v_call: TRBV24-1; clone_size: NA; j_call: TRBJ1-2; cdr3_aa: CATSDPVGDYGYTF; cdr3_nt: TGTGCCACCAGTGATCCGGTAGGCGACTATGGCTACACCTTC
d_call: TRBD2; v_call: TRBV20-1; clone_size: NA; j_call: TRBJ2-5; cdr3_aa: CSARTTSGTKETQYF; cdr3_nt: TGCAGTGCTAGAACCACTAGCGGGACCAAAGAGACCCAGTACTTC
d_call: TRBD2; v_call: TRBV13; clone_size: NA; j_call: TRBJ2-7; cdr3_aa: CASSELAGRSYEQYF; cdr3_nt: TGTGCCAGCAGCGAGCTAGCGGGGCGCTCCTACGAGCAGTACTTC
d_call: NA; v_call: TRBV30; clone_size: few; j_call: TRBJ1-1; cdr3_aa: CAWSDVNPGTEAFF; cdr3_nt: TGTGCCTGGAGTGATGTTAACCCCGGCACTGAAGCTTTCTTT
d_call: NA; v_call: TRBV7-2; clone_size: NA; j_call: TRBJ1-3; cdr3_aa: CASSLEWAGSPGNTIYF; cdr3_nt: TGTGCCAGCAGCTTAGAATGGGCCGGCTCCCCTGGAAACACCATATATTTT
d_call: NA; v_call: TRBV18; clone_size: NA; j_call: TRBJ2-7; cdr3_aa: CASSQRSYEQYF; cdr3_nt: TGTGCCAGCTCCCAGCGGAGCTACGAGCAGTACTTC
d_call: TRBD2; v_call: TRBV6-2/TRBV6-3; clone_size: NA; j_call: TRBJ2-5; cdr3_aa: CASSTGLAGVTQETQYF; cdr3_nt: TGTGCCAGCAGCACGGGACTAGCGGGCGTCACCCAAGAGACCCAGTACTTC
d_call: NA; v_call: TRBV4-3; clone_size: NA; j_call: TRBJ2-1; cdr3_aa: CASSQVPDNEQFF; cdr3_nt: TGCGCCAGCAGCCAAGTTCCAGACAATGAGCAGTTCTTC
d_call: NA; v_call: TRBV13; clone_size: NA; j_call: TRBJ2-7; cdr3_aa: CASSLSGEQYF; cdr3_nt: TGTGCCAGCAGCTTATCCGGGGAGCAGTACTTC
d_call: NA; v_call: TRBV7-9; clone_size: NA; j_call: TRBJ1-2; cdr3_aa: CASSTEPGDGYTF; cdr3_nt: TGTGCCAGCAGCACGGAACCTGGGGATGGCTACACCTTC
d_call: TRBD2; v_call: TRBV3-1; clone_size: NA; j_call: TRBJ2-7; cdr3_aa: CASSDTTLAGESEQYF; cdr3_nt: TGTGCCAGCAGCGATACGACACTAGCGGGAGAATCCGAGCAGTACTTC
d_call: TRBD2; v_call: TRBV20-1; clone_size: once; j_call: TRBJ2-1; cdr3_aa: CSALFSGGTNEQFF; cdr3_nt: TGCAGTGCCCTCTTTTCGGGAGGCACCAATGAGCAGTTCTTC
d_call: NA; v_call: TRBV12-3/TRBV12-4; clone_size: NA; j_call: TRBJ2-1; cdr3_aa: CATSSYNEQFF; cdr3_nt: TGTGCCACCAGTTCTTACAATGAGCAGTTCTTC
d_call: NA; v_call: TRBV28; clone_size: NA; j_call: TRBJ1-5; cdr3_aa: CASSFPGIDNQPQHF; cdr3_nt: TGTGCCAGCAGTTTCCCAGGGATCGACAATCAGCCCCAGCATTTT